This is a list of T cell receptor beta chains from one sample in a study of T cell responses to AZD1222 COVID-19 vaccine. Measured with immunoSEQ multiplex PCR; TCRdb has only the in-frame clones, and not every one. The sample has some 130,000 clones, 85% to 90% seen once. Sequencing was performed on peripheral blood, taken on day 0 of AZD1222 vaccination. These receptors originate from an adult in good health. CDR3s include the opening cysteine and the closing phenylalanine or tryptophan. Fields, in order: J gene, V gene, clone size, D gene, CDR3 DNA, CDR3 protein. The D gene is left open where the match is weak. Size tells how often a clone was seen (once, few, many) or the class of an expanded clone, and some rows leave it out.

TRBJ1-1,TRBV2,once,-,TGTGCCAGCAGTGCATGGAACACTGAAGCTTTCTTT,CASSAWNTEAFF
TRBJ2-2,TRBV10-2,few,TRBD2,TGCGCCAGCAGGGGAGGGGAGACCGGGGAGCTGTTTTTT,CASRGGETGELFF
TRBJ1-4,TRBV30,-,-,TGTGCCTGGAGTGGGTGGGGGGCCGGTGAAAAACTGTTTTTT,CAWSGWGAGEKLFF
TRBJ2-7,TRBV5-4,-,-,TGTGCCAGCAGCTCCTCCGGGTCCATCTACGAGCAGTACTTC,CASSSSGSIYEQYF
TRBJ1-6,TRBV2,-,TRBD1,TGTGCCAGCAGCGGGGACAGAAATAATTCACCCCTCCACTTT,CASSGDRNNSPLHF
TRBJ2-1,TRBV6-1,-,-,TGTGCCAGCAGTGAATCAGGGCGGTACAATGAGCAGTTCTTC,CASSESGRYNEQFF
TRBJ1-4,TRBV24-1,-,TRBD1,TGTGCCACCAGTTCAGGGGGCGGTAATGAAAAACTGTTTTTT,CATSSGGGNEKLFF
TRBJ2-7,TRBV7-8,-,TRBD1,TGTGCCAGCAGCTGGACAGGGCTCTACGAGCAGTACTTC,CASSWTGLYEQYF
TRBJ1-1,TRBV27,-,-,TGTGCCAGCAGTCGTCGCGGGGGCGTTAACACTGAAGCTTTCTTT,CASSRRGGVNTEAFF
TRBJ1-2,TRBV18,-,-,TGTGCCAGCTCACCCCGGGCCGGGGGATTTGGCTACACCTTC,CASSPRAGGFGYTF
TRBJ2-7,TRBV5-1,-,TRBD2,TGCGCCAGCAGTGGACTAGCGGGGACGCGCGAGCAGTACTTC,CASSGLAGTREQYF
TRBJ1-2,TRBV28,-,-,TGTGCCAGCAGTTTATTTCGGACGGACTACACCTTC,CASSLFRTDYTF
TRBJ1-3,TRBV5-6,-,-,TGTGCCAGCAGCTTGCCCCGGTTTACCGAAAACACCATATATTTT,CASSLPRFTENTIYF
TRBJ1-1,TRBV4-1,-,-,TGCGCCAGCAGCCAAGGGGGCATGGAAGCTTTCTTT,CASSQGGMEAFF
TRBJ1-5,TRBV12-3/TRBV12-4,-,-,TGTGCCAGCAGTTGGGGAGATCAGCCCCAGCATTTT,CASSWGDQPQHF
TRBJ2-5,TRBV7-2,many,TRBD2,TGTGCCAGCAGCTTCCAGCGGGGGATCCAAGAGACCCAGTACTTC,CASSFQRGIQETQYF
TRBJ1-5,TRBV19,-,-,TGTGCCAGTAGTAGACCACCCGAGAAAGCACATAGCAATCAGCCCCAGCATTTT,CASSRPPEKAHSNQPQHF
TRBJ1-2,TRBV5-1,-,-,TGCGCCAGCAGCTTGGGGAACTATGGCTACACCTTC,CASSLGNYGYTF
TRBJ1-2,TRBV27,-,-,TGTGCCAGCAGTTTATCGGCTTGGTATGGCTACACCTTC,CASSLSAWYGYTF
TRBJ2-1,TRBV5-6,-,-,TGTGCCAGCAGCTTGGAAGGGTACTCCTACAATGAGCAGTTCTTC,CASSLEGYSYNEQFF
TRBJ2-7,TRBV5-1,-,TRBD1,TGCGCCAGCAGATTCCCGGGACAGGGGAACGAGCAGTACTTC,CASRFPGQGNEQYF
TRBJ1-2,TRBV30,-,-,TGTGCCTGGAACAGGTTTAACTATGGCTACACCTTC,CAWNRFNYGYTF
TRBJ1-5,TRBV7-2,-,-,TGTGCCAGCAGCGTAACAGGGCTCAATCAGCCCCAGCATTTT,CASSVTGLNQPQHF
TRBJ2-4,TRBV6-5,once,-,TGTGCCAGCAGTTCCTTGCATGAAAACATTCAGTACTTC,CASSSLHENIQYF